Included here is one T cell receptor (beta chain) sequence, with context. This record belongs to a study of cytomegalovirus exposure and HLA in healthy donors. Germline CDR1 reads ENHRY; CDR2 reads SYGVKD. V was shortened by 3 bases and J by 4 bases, with 10 bases between the two germline ends. This CDR3 region has 15 residues. Primers included in the PCR were 60 Vbeta and 13 Jbeta primers. Generated by immunoSEQ multiplex PCR, the TCRdb table keeps only in-frame clones and is missing some. The sample contains about 170,000 clones, around 83% of which appear only once. The source material was PBMCs. The V and J genes are TRBV10-3 and TRBJ2-6; D perhaps matches TRBD1 (6 bases). The sequence was collected from a man aged 18-30 years in good health and CMV-seropositive. This CDR3 reads CAISEGGSGANVLTF. The CDR3 DNA reads as TGTGCCATCAGTGAAGGGGGATCGGGGGCCAACGTCCTGACTTTC.